These 21 T cell receptor beta chains were all obtained from the same sample, sequenced in a study of blood T cells in healthy people across ages. With a J-beta primer mix and a sample-barcoded 5' primer, a second PCR ran about 6 to 11 cycles. One entry per CDR3 protein, called by TCRdb with MiXCR from the 5' RACE reads. This sample carries about 1.6 million distinct CDR3 sequences, about 32% of them seen once, and the ten largest clones take approximately 10%. Source material: blood. Every receptor here comes from a woman aged 25 to 39 in good health.

This chain links TRBV20-1 with TRBJ2-5, with D perhaps matching TRBD1 or TRBD2 (5 bases each). Germline assignment: CDR1 DFQATT and CDR2 SNEGSKA (reference sequence). Trimming took off 5 bases at V and 5 bases at J, with 21 bases between the two ends. This CDR3 is built from 15 residues. The chain's CDR3 is CSADTGEGPLETQYF. The CDR3 nucleotides are TGCAGTGCTGACACAGGCGAGGGGCCCTTGGAGACCCAGTACTTC.

About this clonotype itself: The junction differs from germline at one of its ends, possibly a read error. This chain links TRBV11-2 with TRBJ2-1; D may be TRBD2 (5 bases). The CDR3 totals 14 residues. Germline lookup yields CDR1 SGHAT and CDR2 FQNNGV. The DNA for the CDR3 is TGTGCCAGCAGCCGGGCGGGCTCCTACAATGAGCGGTTCTTC. Its translation: CASSRAGSYNERFF.

The genes are TRBV6-1 and TRBJ2-3; maybe TRBD2 (5 bases). Trimming stripped 0 bases from V and 0 bases from J, with 7 bases between. Per germline, CDR1 MNHNS and CDR2 SASEGT. This CDR3 spans 15 amino acids. CDR3 DNA: TGTGCCAGCAGTGAAGCGCGGGCTAGCACAGATACGCAGTATTTT. Its translation is CASSEARASTDTQYF.

Note on this clonotype: With a much larger clone just one base away, this may be a read error. The chain couples TRBV6-8 to TRBJ1-1; D remains unclear. The CDR3 totals 12 residues. Trimming stripped 4 bases from V and 4 bases from J, with 7 bases between. Germline values: CDR1 MNHGY, CDR2 SAAAGT. The CDR3 nucleotides are TGTGCCAGCAGTTTCATGAGCACTGAAGCTTTCTTT. This encodes CASSFMSTEAFF.

A word on this clonotype: As the CDR3 is not closed by the conserved phenylalanine or tryptophan, this likely results from a read error. This rearrangement joins TRBV4-2 to TRBJ2-1; maybe TRBD2 (6 bases). Trimming took 0 bases from V and 0 from J, leaving 9 bases between them. The CDR3 covers 16 residues. The germline V gene encodes CDR1 LGHNA and CDR2 YNFKEQ. The CDR3 DNA is TGTGCCAGCAGCCAAGATGCCGGGAGCTCCTACAATGAGCAGTTCTTA. It encodes CASSQDAGSSYNEQFL.

A few counts support this clonotype. A much bigger clone sits one base away, suggesting this may be a read error. The CDR3 region is CATSDLGTSGSGYTF. The DNA for the CDR3 is TGTGCCACCAGTGACCTTGGGACGTCGGGTTCGGGCTACACCTTC. The genes are TRBV24-1 and TRBJ1-2; tentatively, D is TRBD1 (5 bases). The CDR3 has 15 residues. Trimming took 4 bases from V and 8 from J, leaving 19 bases between them. Germline CDR1 reads KGHDR; CDR2 reads SFDVKD.

The chain has TRBV27 and TRBJ1-2, with TRBD1 identical over 8 bases. Germline V gene lookup returns CDR1 MNHEY and CDR2 SMNVEV (reference sequence). V was pared by 8 bases and J by 4 bases, with 21 bases of the junction left unmatched. The CDR3 is made up of 18 amino acids. The CDR3 spells CASPSIAPWDRLCYGYTF. The CDR3 DNA reads TGTGCCAGCCCTTCCATCGCCCCCTGGGACAGGCTGTGCTATGGCTACACCTTC.

The V and J genes are TRBV4-1 and TRBJ1-4, with D possibly matching TRBD1 (5 bases). Trimming removed 2 bases from V and 1 base from J, with 14 bases in between. The CDR3 loop spans 17 amino acids. Germline V lookup: CDR1 MGHRA, CDR2 YSYEKL. CDR3: CASSQRLGLITNEKLFF. CDR3 DNA sequence: TGCGCCAGCAGCCAAAGGCTGGGGCTCATAACTAATGAAAAACTGTTTTTT.

This clonotype was counted only a few times. The J gene is TRBJ2-1, the V gene TRBV24-1, with TRBD1 identical over 8 bases. V was clipped by 2 bases and J by 4 bases; unmatched bases: 3. Germline values: CDR1 KGHDR, CDR2 SFDVKD. The CDR3 covers 15 residues. The CDR3 DNA reads TGTGCCACCAGTGATTCCGGGACAGGTTACAATGAGCAGTTCTTC. Translation: CATSDSGTGYNEQFF.

This clonotype was seen a few times. The chain is built from TRBV7-3 and TRBJ2-1, with a possible D match to TRBD2 (7 bases). This CDR3 is built from 15 residues. Trimming stripped 1 base from V and 6 bases from J, with 13 bases between. Germline V gives CDR1 SGHTA, CDR2 FQGTGA. CDR3 residues: CASSLKGGTTNEQFF. Written as DNA, the CDR3 is TGTGCCAGCAGCTTAAAGGGGGGGACCACCAATGAGCAGTTCTTC.

This clonotype has only a few counts. The rearrangement uses TRBV4-1 and TRBJ2-1, with D maybe TRBD2 (6 bases). CDR3 size: 17 residues. Per the germline V gene, CDR1 is MGHRA and CDR2 is YSYEKL. Between the trimmed V and J ends, which lost 0 bases and 6 bases, there was a span of 18 bases. CDR3 protein: CASSQDPPSAESNEQFF. For the CDR3, the DNA is TGCGCCAGCAGCCAAGATCCCCCTAGCGCCGAATCCAATGAGCAGTTCTTC.

A few counts support this clonotype. The chain is built from TRBV27 and TRBJ2-3, with no clear D. Trimming pared 6 bases from V and 0 bases from J, leaving 10 bases between. Looked up from germline, CDR1 is MNHEY and CDR2 is SMNVEV (reference sequence). CDR3 length equals 14 residues. DNA for the CDR3: TGTGCCAGCAGATTCACGGATAGCACAGATACGCAGTATTTT. Protein product: CASRFTDSTDTQYF.

The genes are TRBV5-6 and TRBJ1-1; D is possibly TRBD1 (5 bases). The CDR3 runs 14 residues. V gave up 1 base and J gave up 5 bases, with 12 bases separating them. Germline CDR1 and CDR2: SGHDT and YYEEEE. The CDR3 DNA reads as TGTGCCAGCAGCTTGAGGGGAATTTGGACTGAAGCTTTCTTT. Translated, it gives CASSLRGIWTEAFF.

The V gene is TRBV9, the J gene TRBJ2-5, with TRBD2 identical over 14 bases. The trim removed 4 bases at V and 2 bases at J, leaving 7 bases unmatched. Per the germline V gene, CDR1 is SGDLS and CDR2 is YYNGEE. CDR3 length: 17 residues. The CDR3 DNA sequence: TGTGCCAGCAGCCCCGGGACTAGCGGGGGCGGGCAAGAGACCCAGTACTTC. This encodes CASSPGTSGGGQETQYF.

This clonotype turned up a few times. The chain combines TRBV2 with TRBJ2-1; D assignment may be TRBD1 or TRBD2 (6 bases each). The length of the CDR3 is 16 residues. Germline CDR1 SNHLY, CDR2 FYNNEI. V lost 5 bases and J 4 bases, leaving 18 bases between the germline ends. The CDR3 region is CASSWDSQGGYNEQFF. CDR3 DNA sequence: TGTGCCAGCAGTTGGGACTCCCAAGGGGGATACAATGAGCAGTTCTTC.

V gene TRBV13 combines with J gene TRBJ2-7; 9 bases line up with TRBD2. This CDR3 spans 18 amino acids. The ends lost 8 bases at V and 6 bases at J; junction bases unmatched: 23. Germline V gene data show CDR1 as PRHDT and CDR2 as FYEKMQ (reference sequence). The CDR3 sequence is CASALTTSLAGVGSEQYF. The CDR3, as DNA: TGTGCCAGCGCCCTAACCACCTCTTTAGCGGGAGTTGGGTCCGAGCAGTACTTC.

This chain joins TRBV6-6 and TRBJ1-2; D perhaps matches TRBD1 (6 bases). V dropped 0 bases and J dropped 4 bases, with 15 bases sitting between them. This CDR3 contains 16 residues. Germline V gene data show CDR1 as MNHNY and CDR2 as SVGAGI (reference sequence). CDR3 amino acids: CASSYSSGGAGYGYTF. CDR3 nucleotide sequence: TGTGCCAGCAGTTACTCGAGCGGGGGCGCGGGCTATGGCTACACCTTC.

Many counts were recorded for this clonotype. The chain recombines TRBV10-3 with TRBJ2-5; D possibly corresponds to TRBD2 (5 bases). Germline V lookup: CDR1 ENHRY, CDR2 SYGVKD. V was cut by 1 base and J by 2 bases, with 8 bases left in between. The CDR3 spans 14 residues. CDR3 protein: CAISELSGQETQYF. The CDR3 coding sequence is TGTGCCATCAGTGAGTTATCGGGGCAAGAGACCCAGTACTTC.

V usage is TRBV2 and J usage is TRBJ1-2; no definite D call. Germline V gene lookup returns CDR1 SNHLY and CDR2 FYNNEI. This CDR3 contains 18 residues. V was trimmed by 5 bases and J by 4 bases, leaving 26 bases between them. CDR3 DNA: TGTGCCAGCAGTCCCCTCGGCATCACCCCGCGGGTTGGCTATGGCTACACCTTC. Encoded protein: CASSPLGITPRVGYGYTF.

V usage is TRBV20-1 and J usage is TRBJ1-4; no definite D call. From germline, CDR1 is DFQATT and CDR2 SNEGSKA (reference sequence). This CDR3 region has 12 residues. V lost 8 bases and J 8 bases, leaving 15 bases between the germline ends. The CDR3 loop reads CSWEANREKLFF. The CDR3 DNA reads TGCAGTTGGGAAGCGAATCGGGAAAAACTGTTTTTT.

About this clonotype: A read error may be the cause here, since a much bigger clone is one base away. This chain connects TRBV10-3 to TRBJ2-5; 7 bases line up with TRBD1. The V gene's germline CDR1 is ENHRY and CDR2 SYGVKD. CDR3 length equals 15 residues. The CDR3 sequence is CAVSGDRAHQETQYF. CDR3 DNA: TGTGCCGTCAGTGGAGACAGGGCCCACCAAGAGACCCAGTACTTC.